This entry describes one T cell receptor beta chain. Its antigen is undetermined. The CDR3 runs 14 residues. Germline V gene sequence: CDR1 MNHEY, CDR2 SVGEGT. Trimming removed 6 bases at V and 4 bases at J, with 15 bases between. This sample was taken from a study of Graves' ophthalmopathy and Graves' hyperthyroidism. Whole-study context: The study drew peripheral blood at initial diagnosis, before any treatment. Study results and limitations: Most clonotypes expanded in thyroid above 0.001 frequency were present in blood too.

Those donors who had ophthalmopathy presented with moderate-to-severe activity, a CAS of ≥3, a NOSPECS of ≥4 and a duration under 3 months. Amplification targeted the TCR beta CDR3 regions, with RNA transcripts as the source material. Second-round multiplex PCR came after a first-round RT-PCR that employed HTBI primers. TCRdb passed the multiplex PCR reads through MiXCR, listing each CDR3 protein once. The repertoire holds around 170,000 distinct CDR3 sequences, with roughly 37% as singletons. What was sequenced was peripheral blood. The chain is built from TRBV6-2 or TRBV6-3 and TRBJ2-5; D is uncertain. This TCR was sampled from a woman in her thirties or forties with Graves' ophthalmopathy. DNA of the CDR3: TGTGCCAGCAGCTCCGCCTCTAGGCTAGAGACCCAGTACTTC. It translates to CASSSASRLETQYF.